This T cell receptor (beta chain) was sequenced in a study of blood T cell repertoires in COVID-19. Cohorts were assigned according to the clinical history that participants reported. Cohort 3 recovered donors had two negative PCRs, clearance, or symptom resolution. This CDR3 has 12 amino acids. V was trimmed by 6 bases and J by 1 base, leaving 3 bases between them. Germline V lookup: CDR1 LGHNT, CDR2 FRNRAP. Assay: immunoSEQ multiplex PCR; the TCRdb copy retains only in-frame clones and omits some. The table lists fewer than 250,000 clones, approximately 84% of them singletons. The clonotype originates from a woman in her thirties who had recovered from COVID-19. Material: PBMCs or T cells enriched from blood (not recorded which). V usage is TRBV12-5 and J usage is TRBJ2-2; D ambiguous. This CDR3 is CASGLNTGELFF. The CDR3 DNA sequence: TGTGCTAGTGGCCTGAACACCGGGGAGCTGTTTTTT.